Below are 31 T cell receptor beta chains sequenced from a single sample in a study of T cell repertoires in cytomegalovirus infection (dated by TCRdb to 2018 to 2020). The sequencer listed for this sample is Illumina HiSeq 1500. TCRdb passed the public sequencing reads through fastp at Q25 and MiXCR, retaining productive beta sequences. Identical CDR3 proteins give one entry, which carries the most common genes and DNA. The sample profile shows approximately 1,000,000 distinct CDR3 sequences; about a third of them were found once. 10% to 15% of the sample comes from the top ten. The treatment or condition label, read with the paper, signifies: in vitro stimulation with specific CMV peptide epitopes to enrich CMV-specific T cells. These receptors' targets are unknown. This sample comprised cultured CD8+ T cells from PBMCs, obtained from culture after CMV antigen stimulation. The receptors here all came from a human donor in good health (CMV status not recorded). Some clones in this sample may be carry-over from other donors' samples.

The chain uses TRBV13 and TRBJ2-7, with a weak D call TRBD2 (6 bases). The CDR3 length is 13 residues. Germline lookup yields CDR1 PRHDT and CDR2 FYEKMQ (reference sequence). V was trimmed by 7 bases and J by 2 bases, leaving 12 bases between them. The CDR3 here is CASTRGKTYEQYF. The CDR3 nucleotides read TGTGCCAGCACCCGCGGGAAAACCTACGAGCAGTACTTC.

The chain recombines TRBV19 with TRBJ2-5; 7 bases match TRBD2. Germline V gives CDR1 LNHDA, CDR2 SQIVND (reference sequence). V dropped 6 bases and J dropped 5; count of bases not matched to a gene: 12. This CDR3 spans 15 amino acids. The CDR3 protein is CASSSPGEGRETQYF. CDR3 DNA sequence: TGTGCCAGTAGCTCTCCCGGGGAGGGTAGGGAGACCCAGTACTTC.

The V and J genes are TRBV6-6 and TRBJ1-2; the match to TRBD1 covers 8 bases. V was pared by 2 bases and J by 3 bases, with 5 bases of the junction left unmatched. CDR1 and CDR2 from the germline V gene are MNHNY and SVGAGI (reference sequence). This CDR3 region has 15 residues. The CDR3, as DNA: TGTGCCAGCAGTTACCACGGACAGGGAGACTATGGCTACACCTTC. It encodes CASSYHGQGDYGYTF.

This clonotype has a handful of counts. CDR3 protein: CAISSLASGNTIYF. CDR3 DNA: TGTGCCATCAGCAGCTTGGCCTCTGGAAACACCATATATTTT. This chain uses TRBV10-3 with TRBJ1-3; D is ambiguous. Germline V gives CDR1 ENHRY, CDR2 SYGVKD. The CDR3 covers 14 residues. The V gene lost 6 bases and the J gene lost 0 bases, with 9 bases spanning the gap.

In its sample, this clonotype was seen once. The chain is built from TRBV10-3 and TRBJ1-2; D uncertain. Germline loops: CDR1 ENHRY, CDR2 SYGVKD. Between the trimmed V and J ends, which lost 9 bases and 3 bases, there was a span of 11 bases. This CDR3 spans 12 amino acids. The CDR3 reads CAIMTIDYGYTF. The DNA of the CDR3 is TGTGCCATAATGACAATAGACTATGGCTACACCTTC.

The chain recombines TRBV7-3 with TRBJ2-3; TRBD2 matches 7 bases. V shed 0 bases and J 6 bases; nucleotides not matched to a gene: 6. Germline V gene data show CDR1 as SGHTA and CDR2 as FQGTGA. The CDR3 consists of 15 residues. The DNA for the CDR3 is TGTGCCAGCAGCTTAACGGGACTAAATTCGGATACGCAGTATTTT. Protein: CASSLTGLNSDTQYF.

This clonotype was detected once. V usage is TRBV6-5 and J usage is TRBJ2-3; a possible D gene is TRBD1 (5 bases). CDR3 length: 16 amino acids. The V end was cut by 4 bases, the J end by 3 bases, with 17 bases between. Germline V CDR1 and CDR2: MNHEY, SVGAGI. The CDR3 loop is CASSFIVQGRTDTQYF. CDR3 nucleotides: TGTGCCAGCAGTTTTATAGTGCAGGGTAGGACAGATACGCAGTATTTT.

The sample holds many counts of this clonotype. The V call is TRBV7-2, the J call TRBJ2-1; D perhaps matches TRBD2 (5 bases). Germline values: CDR1 SGHTA, CDR2 FQGNSA. V gave up 5 bases and J gave up 0 bases, with 14 bases separating them. The CDR3 consists of 16 residues. CDR3 residues: CASSEGARFSYNEQFF. The CDR3 DNA reads as TGTGCCAGCAGCGAGGGTGCTAGATTCTCCTACAATGAGCAGTTCTTC.

This sequence joins TRBV20-1 and TRBJ2-7; D is perhaps TRBD1 or TRBD2 (6 bases each). The CDR3 contains 14 residues. Germline values: CDR1 DFQATT, CDR2 SNEGSKA (reference sequence). The V and J ends lost 0 bases and 5 bases respectively, with 14 bases between them. CDR3 residues: CSARDNTGTHEQYV. The CDR3 nucleotides are TGCAGTGCTAGAGATAACACAGGGACTCACGAGCAGTACGTC.

The genes are TRBV5-6 and TRBJ1-1; D gene uncertain. Per the germline V gene, CDR1 is SGHDT and CDR2 is YYEEEE. The CDR3 spans 13 residues. With 3 bases removed from V and 6 bases from J, the gap between germline ends came to 12 bases. The CDR3 region has the DNA TGTGCCAGCAGCTCAGCCAGCGGATCTGAAGCTTTCTTT. It is translated as CASSSASGSEAFF.

This clonotype was picked up a small number of times. A read error may explain this, as a much larger clone is one base away. The J gene is TRBJ1-5, the V gene TRBV6-2 or TRBV6-3, with no clear D. CDR1 is MNHEY and CDR2 is SVGEGT in the germline V gene. Trimming took 3 bases from V and 3 from J, leaving 3 bases between them. The CDR3 totals 12 residues. The CDR3 region is CASSYINQPQHF. The DNA for the CDR3 is TGTGCCAGCAGTTATATCAATCAGCCCCAGCATTTT.

The chain links TRBV27 to TRBJ1-5, with TRBD1 identical over 7 bases. J was trimmed by 7 bases and V by 6 bases; bases with no gene match: 9. The CDR3 consists of 14 residues. CDR1 and CDR2 (germline): MNHEY, SMNVEV (reference sequence). The CDR3: CASRSGGKMQPQHF. The CDR3, as DNA: TGTGCCAGCAGATCAGGGGGGAAAATGCAGCCCCAGCATTTT.

This clonotype was seen only a few times. The chain employs TRBV9 and TRBJ1-2; D perhaps matches TRBD1 (5 bases). Per the germline V gene, CDR1 is SGDLS and CDR2 is YYNGEE. This CDR3 spans 12 amino acids. The V end was cut by 4 bases, the J end by 13 bases, with 17 bases between. CDR3 DNA: TGTGCCAGCAGCTGGGTCAGGGACTTAGCCACCTTC. Its protein product is CASSWVRDLATF.

This clonotype was seen at least ten times. V is TRBV7-8 and J is TRBJ2-3, with 8 bases fitting TRBD1. The CDR3 is 16 residues long. CDR1 is SGHVS, CDR2 FQNEAQ, per germline. Unmatched junction bases numbered 6, after V lost 2 bases and J lost 2 bases. CDR3 sequence reads: CASSLYQGADTDTQYF. CDR3 in DNA: TGTGCCAGCAGCTTATATCAGGGGGCAGACACAGATACGCAGTATTTT.

The rearrangement uses TRBV9 and TRBJ1-1, with D possibly TRBD1 on 6 matching bases. CDR1 and CDR2 from the germline V gene are SGDLS and YYNGEE. The CDR3 covers 15 residues. Trimming removed 4 bases at V and 3 bases at J, with 16 bases between. The CDR3 is CASSPRLPGDTEAFF. CDR3 nucleotides: TGTGCCAGCAGCCCACGACTCCCAGGGGACACTGAAGCTTTCTTT.

This clonotype turned up a few times. One end of the junction fails to match germline, which may point to a read error. The rearrangement links TRBV7-9 to TRBJ1-5, with 11 bases aligning to TRBD1. The CDR3 is made up of 16 amino acids. Germline CDR1 SEHNR, CDR2 FQNEAQ (reference sequence). CDR3 loop: CASSLAGTGGEQPQHF. CDR3 nucleotides: TGTGCCAGCAGCCTAGCCGGGACAGGGGGAGAACAGCCCCAGCATTTT.

The rearrangement uses TRBV4-1 and TRBJ2-3; D is possibly TRBD1 or TRBD2 (6 bases each). V gave up 2 bases and J gave up 7 bases, with 19 bases separating them. The CDR3 is made up of 16 amino acids. CDR1 is MGHRA, CDR2 YSYEKL, per germline. This CDR3 is CASSQRGAADRNTQYF. The CDR3, as DNA: TGCGCCAGCAGCCAAAGGGGGGCAGCGGACAGAAATACGCAGTATTTT.

V and J are TRBV13 and TRBJ2-3; D is unclear. CDR1 and CDR2 (germline): PRHDT, FYEKMQ (reference sequence). Deletions cut 2 bases from V and 2 bases from J, with 8 bases between. This CDR3 contains 14 residues. In DNA form, the CDR3 reads TGTGCCAGCAGCTTATGGTCCTTCACAGATACGCAGTATTTT. This codes for CASSLWSFTDTQYF.

This clonotype was observed a few times. V gene TRBV28 combines with J gene TRBJ1-5; D unclear. Looked up from germline, CDR1 is MDHEN and CDR2 is SYDVKM. Trimming pared 6 bases from V and 2 bases from J, leaving 11 bases between. The CDR3 is made up of 14 amino acids. CDR3 bases: TGTGCCAGCAGACGCCCCTCGGGCAATCAGCCCCAGCATTTT. Translating gives CASRRPSGNQPQHF.

This clonotype was recorded at least ten times. The rearrangement uses TRBV6-2 or TRBV6-3 and TRBJ2-2; no clear D. Trimming removed 8 bases at V and 6 bases at J, with 7 bases between. From germline, CDR1 is MNHEY and CDR2 SVGEGT. This CDR3 has 11 residues. CDR3 amino acids: CASAVAGELFF. DNA for the CDR3: TGTGCCAGCGCCGTGGCCGGGGAGCTGTTTTTT.

The table lists this clonotype with a few counts. The rearrangement joins TRBV12-3 or TRBV12-4 to TRBJ2-3; 9 nucleotides match TRBD1. The CDR3 has 15 residues. J lost 5 bases, V lost 3 bases, and 6 bases had no gene match. The CDR3 DNA follows: TGTGCCAGCAGTTTCGGACAGGGGATCGGAGATACGCAGTATTTT. Translated: CASSFGQGIGDTQYF.

The chain links TRBV7-3 to TRBJ2-3, with TRBD2 matching 10 bases. J lost 5 bases, V lost 4 bases, and 9 bases had no gene match. The CDR3 loop spans 16 amino acids. The germline V gene encodes CDR1 SGHTA and CDR2 FQGTGA. CDR3 bases: TGTGCCAGCAGCTCGTCTAGCGGGGGTTCCAGAGATACGCAGTATTTT. Its translation: CASSSSSGGSRDTQYF.

This clonotype was found many times. V and J are TRBV27 and TRBJ2-3; 9 bases line up with TRBD1. The CDR3 loop spans 12 amino acids. The ends lost 10 bases at V and 6 bases at J; junction bases unmatched: 5. Germline V gives CDR1 MNHEY, CDR2 SMNVEV (reference sequence). The CDR3 sequence is CAIRTGADTQYF. The CDR3 DNA sequence: TGTGCCATTAGGACAGGGGCTGATACGCAGTATTTT.

This clonotype has just a few counts. CDR3 sequence reads: CASSLEQGARETQYF. The CDR3 nucleotides are TGTGCCAGCAGCTTAGAACAGGGGGCAAGAGAGACCCAGTACTTC. V usage is TRBV7-8 and J usage is TRBJ2-5; 9 positions match TRBD1. The germline gives CDR1 SGHVS, CDR2 FQNEAQ. The CDR3 is 15 residues long. The V gene end was trimmed by 1 base and the J gene end by 4 bases; junction bases not matched to a gene: 4.

The chain has TRBV27 and TRBJ2-5; 12 nucleotides align to TRBD2. Germline trimming cut 6 bases from V and 4 bases from J; bases unmatched to any gene: 9. CDR3 length equals 16 residues. Germline V gene lookup returns CDR1 MNHEY and CDR2 SMNVEV (reference sequence). The CDR3 nucleotides are TGTGCCAGCAGATCCGGACTAGCGGGGCTCAGAGAGACCCAGTACTTC. This translates into CASRSGLAGLRETQYF.

The table lists this clonotype with a few counts. This sequence joins TRBV18 and TRBJ1-2, with 7 nucleotides matching TRBD1. The CDR3 runs to 13 residues. The germline V gene has CDR1 KGHSH and CDR2 LQKENI. V shed 10 bases and J 8 bases; nucleotides not matched to a gene: 13. DNA for the CDR3: TGTGCCACCAACTCCCCGGGACAGTGGGGCTACACCTTC. Translation: CATNSPGQWGYTF.

This clonotype occurred a few times. V is TRBV14 and J is TRBJ1-1; 7 bases agree with TRBD1. This CDR3 comprises 18 residues. Germline V gene sequence: CDR1 SGHDN, CDR2 FVKESK. V lost 1 base to trimming and J lost 3 bases; unmatched junction nucleotides: 14. The CDR3: CASSQGPRGTDLYTEAFF. As DNA, the CDR3 is TGTGCCAGCAGCCAAGGCCCGAGGGGGACAGACCTCTACACTGAAGCTTTCTTT.

The chain has TRBV7-9 and TRBJ1-1, with 7 bases fitting TRBD1. The trim removed 5 bases at V and 1 base at J, leaving 16 bases unmatched. The CDR3 is 18 residues long. Germline CDR1 and CDR2: SEHNR and FQNEAQ (reference sequence). The CDR3 loop reads CASSHVPGQFSRNTEAFF. CDR3 sequence (DNA): TGTGCCAGCAGCCACGTACCGGGACAGTTCTCCCGGAACACTGAAGCTTTCTTT. Looking up the rest from reference TRBV7-9 and TRBJ1-1 gives the full variable domain: DTGVSQNPRHKITKRGQNVTFRCDPISEHNRLYWYRQTLGQGPEFLTYFQNEAQLEKSRLLSDRFSAERPKGSFSTLEIQRTEQGDSAMYLCASSHVPGQFSRNTEAFFGQGTRLTVV.

This clonotype was recorded many times. The V gene is TRBV7-9, the J gene TRBJ2-2, with D uncertain. This CDR3 region has 16 residues. Between the trimmed V and J ends, which lost 5 bases and 1 base, there was a span of 14 bases. Germline V gives CDR1 SEHNR, CDR2 FQNEAQ (reference sequence). The CDR3 bases are TGTGCCAGCAGCCCTGAAGGGTCCTTGAACACCGGGGAGCTGTTTTTT. Translating it yields CASSPEGSLNTGELFF.

The chain couples TRBV12-3 or TRBV12-4 to TRBJ2-5; D unclear. This CDR3 is built from 15 residues. Deletions cut 1 base from V and 0 bases from J, with 9 bases between. The CDR3 DNA sequence: TGTGCCAGCAGTTTAGGTCAATACCACCAAGAGACCCAGTACTTC. This encodes CASSLGQYHQETQYF.

CDR3 DNA: TGTGCCAGCAGCTTCCAGGGAGGCTCACCCCTCCACTTT. Translated: CASSFQGGSPLHF. This sequence joins TRBV7-3 and TRBJ1-6, with D maybe TRBD1 (5 bases). In germline, CDR1 is SGHTA, CDR2 FQGTGA. Trimming removed 3 bases from V and 10 bases from J, with 10 bases in between. CDR3 length: 13 residues.